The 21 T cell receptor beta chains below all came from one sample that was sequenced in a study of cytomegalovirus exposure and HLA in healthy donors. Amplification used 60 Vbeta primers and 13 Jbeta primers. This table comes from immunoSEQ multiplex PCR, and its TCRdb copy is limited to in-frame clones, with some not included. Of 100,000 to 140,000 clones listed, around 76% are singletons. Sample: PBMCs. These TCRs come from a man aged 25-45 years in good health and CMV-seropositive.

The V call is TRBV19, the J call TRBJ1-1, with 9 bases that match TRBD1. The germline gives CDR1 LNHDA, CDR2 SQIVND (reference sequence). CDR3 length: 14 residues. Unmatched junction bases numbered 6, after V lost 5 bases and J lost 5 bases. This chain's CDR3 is CASSLGQGWTEAFF. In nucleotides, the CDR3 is TGTGCCAGTAGTCTAGGACAGGGGTGGACTGAAGCTTTCTTT.

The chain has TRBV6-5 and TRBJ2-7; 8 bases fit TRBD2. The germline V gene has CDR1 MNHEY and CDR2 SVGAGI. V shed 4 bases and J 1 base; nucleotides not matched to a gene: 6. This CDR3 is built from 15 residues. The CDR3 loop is CASSSGGAKSYEQYF. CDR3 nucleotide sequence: TGTGCCAGCAGTTCGGGGGGGGCCAAATCCTACGAGCAGTACTTC.

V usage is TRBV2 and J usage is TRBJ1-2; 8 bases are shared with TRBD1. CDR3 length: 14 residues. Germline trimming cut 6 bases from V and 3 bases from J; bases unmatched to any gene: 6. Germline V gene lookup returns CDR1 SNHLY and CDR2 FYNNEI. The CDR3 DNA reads TGTGCCAGCAGCCAACAGGGACAGGACTATGGCTACACCTTC. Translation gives CASSQQGQDYGYTF. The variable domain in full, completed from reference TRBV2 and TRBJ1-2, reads EPEVTQTPSHQVTQMGQEVILRCVPISNHLYFYWYRQILGQKVEFLVSFYNNEISEKSEIFDDQFSVERPDGSNFTLKIRSTKLEDSAMYFCASSQQGQDYGYTFGSGTRLTVV.

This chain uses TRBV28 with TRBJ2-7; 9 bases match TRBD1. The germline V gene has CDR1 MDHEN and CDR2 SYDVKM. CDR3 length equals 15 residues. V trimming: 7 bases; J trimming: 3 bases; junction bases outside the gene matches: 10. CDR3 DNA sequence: TGTGCCAGCACCACCATCCGGGACAGGGACTACGAGCAGTACTTC. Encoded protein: CASTTIRDRDYEQYF.

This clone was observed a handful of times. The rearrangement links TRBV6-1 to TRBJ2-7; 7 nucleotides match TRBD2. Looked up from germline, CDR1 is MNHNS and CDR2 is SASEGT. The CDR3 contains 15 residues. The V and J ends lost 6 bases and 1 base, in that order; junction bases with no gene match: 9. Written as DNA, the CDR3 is TGTGCCAGCAGAAGCGGGGATGTAAGATCCTACGAGCAGTACTTC. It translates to CASRSGDVRSYEQYF.

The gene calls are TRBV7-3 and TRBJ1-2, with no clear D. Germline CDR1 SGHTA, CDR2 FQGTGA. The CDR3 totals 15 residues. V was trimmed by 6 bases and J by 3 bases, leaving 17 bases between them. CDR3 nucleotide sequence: TGTGCCAGCAGTCAAAACGCGGGAACGGACTATGGCTACACCTTC. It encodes CASSQNAGTDYGYTF.

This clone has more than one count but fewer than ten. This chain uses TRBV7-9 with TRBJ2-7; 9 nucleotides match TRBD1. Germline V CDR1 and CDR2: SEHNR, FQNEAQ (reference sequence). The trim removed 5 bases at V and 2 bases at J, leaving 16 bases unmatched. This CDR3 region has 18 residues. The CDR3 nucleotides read TGTGCCAGCAGCCCATTCACTACCGGGACAGGGATTACCTACGAGCAGTACTTC. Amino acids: CASSPFTTGTGITYEQYF.

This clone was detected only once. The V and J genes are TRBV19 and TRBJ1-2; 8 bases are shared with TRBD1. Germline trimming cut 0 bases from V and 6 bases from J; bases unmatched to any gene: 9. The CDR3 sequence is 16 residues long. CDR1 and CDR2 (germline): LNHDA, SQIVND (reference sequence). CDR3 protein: CASSIDRRTGNNGYTF. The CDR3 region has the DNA TGTGCCAGTAGTATAGATCGCCGGACAGGGAATAATGGCTACACCTTC. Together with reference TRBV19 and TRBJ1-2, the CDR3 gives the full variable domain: DGGITQSPKYLFRKEGQNVTLSCEQNLNHDAMYWYRQDPGQGLRLIYYSQIVNDFQKGDIAEGYSVSREKKESFPLTVTSAQKNPTAFYLCASSIDRRTGNNGYTFGSGTRLTVV.

CDR3 protein: CASSVEGREAYNEQFF. For the CDR3, the DNA is TGTGCCAGCAGCGTAGAGGGACGGGAGGCCTACAATGAGCAGTTCTTC. The chain has TRBV9 and TRBJ2-1; TRBD2 matches 7 bases. CDR1 and CDR2 from the germline V gene are SGDLS and YYNGEE. The CDR3 totals 16 residues. J lost 2 bases, V lost 0 bases, and 5 bases had no gene match.

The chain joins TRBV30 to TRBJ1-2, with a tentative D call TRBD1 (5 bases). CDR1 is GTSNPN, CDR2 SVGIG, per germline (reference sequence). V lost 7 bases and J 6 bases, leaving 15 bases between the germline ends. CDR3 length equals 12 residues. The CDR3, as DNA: TGTGCCTCCCGGGACTTCTCCCATGGCTACACCTTC. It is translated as CASRDFSHGYTF.

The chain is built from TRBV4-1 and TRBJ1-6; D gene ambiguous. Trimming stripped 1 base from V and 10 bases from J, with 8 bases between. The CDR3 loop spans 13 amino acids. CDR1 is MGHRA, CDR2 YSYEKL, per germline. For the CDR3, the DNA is TGCGCCAGCAGCCAAGTAGCCACCTCACCCCTCCACTTT. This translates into CASSQVATSPLHF.

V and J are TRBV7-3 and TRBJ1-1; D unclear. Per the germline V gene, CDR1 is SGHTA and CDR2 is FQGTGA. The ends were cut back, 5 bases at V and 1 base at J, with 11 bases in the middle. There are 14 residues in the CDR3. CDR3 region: CASSPNRQNTEAFF. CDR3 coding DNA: TGTGCCAGCAGCCCAAATAGACAGAACACTGAAGCTTTCTTT.

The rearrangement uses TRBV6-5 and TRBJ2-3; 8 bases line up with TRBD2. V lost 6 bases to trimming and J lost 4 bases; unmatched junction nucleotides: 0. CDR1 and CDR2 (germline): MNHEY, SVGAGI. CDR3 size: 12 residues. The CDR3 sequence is CASRTSADTQYF. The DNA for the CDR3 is TGTGCCAGCAGGACTAGCGCAGATACGCAGTATTTT.

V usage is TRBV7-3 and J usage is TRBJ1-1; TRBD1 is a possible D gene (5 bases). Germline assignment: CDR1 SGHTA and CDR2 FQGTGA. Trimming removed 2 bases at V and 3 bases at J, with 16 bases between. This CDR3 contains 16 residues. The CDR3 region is CASSLGTAGSDTEAFF. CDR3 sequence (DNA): TGTGCCAGCAGCTTAGGGACGGCGGGAAGTGACACTGAAGCTTTCTTT.

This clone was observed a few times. CDR3 region: CASHAGSEGTDTQYF. The CDR3 coding sequence is TGTGCCAGCCACGCGGGGTCAGAGGGCACAGATACGCAGTATTTT. The V gene is TRBV6-5, the J gene TRBJ2-3; D is perhaps TRBD2 (6 bases). Trimming removed 8 bases from V and 1 base from J, with 16 bases in between. In germline, CDR1 is MNHEY, CDR2 SVGAGI. The CDR3 runs to 15 residues.

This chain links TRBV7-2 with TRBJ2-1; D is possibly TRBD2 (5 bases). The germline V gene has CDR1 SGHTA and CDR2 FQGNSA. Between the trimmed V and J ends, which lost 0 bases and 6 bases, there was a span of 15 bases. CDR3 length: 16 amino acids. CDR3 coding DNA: TGTGCCAGCAGCTTAGCTCAGGTGGGAGCGCGCAATGAGCAGTTCTTC. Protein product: CASSLAQVGARNEQFF.

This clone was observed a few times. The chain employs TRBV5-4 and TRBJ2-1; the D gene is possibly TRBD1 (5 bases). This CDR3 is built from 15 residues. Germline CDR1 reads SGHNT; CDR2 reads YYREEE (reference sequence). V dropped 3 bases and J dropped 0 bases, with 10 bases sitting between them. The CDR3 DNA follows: TGTGCCAGCAGCTCAGGGTCCAGCTCCTACAATGAGCAGTTCTTC. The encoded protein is CASSSGSSSYNEQFF.

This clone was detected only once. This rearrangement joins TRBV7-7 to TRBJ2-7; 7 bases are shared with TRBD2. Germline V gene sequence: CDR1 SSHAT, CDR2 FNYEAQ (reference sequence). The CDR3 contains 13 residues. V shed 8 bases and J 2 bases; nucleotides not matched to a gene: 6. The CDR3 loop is CASSLSGAYEQYF. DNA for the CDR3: TGTGCCAGCTCCCTAAGCGGGGCCTACGAGCAGTACTTC.

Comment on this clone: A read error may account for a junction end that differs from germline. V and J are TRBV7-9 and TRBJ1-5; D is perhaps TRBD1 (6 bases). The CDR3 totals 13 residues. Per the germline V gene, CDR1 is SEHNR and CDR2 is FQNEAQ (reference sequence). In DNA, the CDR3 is TGTTCCAGCAGCTCACAGGGAGATCAGCCCCAGCATTTT. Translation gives CSSSSQGDQPQHF.

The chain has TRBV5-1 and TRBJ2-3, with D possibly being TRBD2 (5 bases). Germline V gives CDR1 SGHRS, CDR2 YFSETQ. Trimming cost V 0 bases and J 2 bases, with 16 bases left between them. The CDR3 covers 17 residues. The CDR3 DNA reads TGCGCCAGCAGCTTGGTCGCAAGCGGTGGACCCACAGATACGCAGTATTTT. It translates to CASSLVASGGPTDTQYF.

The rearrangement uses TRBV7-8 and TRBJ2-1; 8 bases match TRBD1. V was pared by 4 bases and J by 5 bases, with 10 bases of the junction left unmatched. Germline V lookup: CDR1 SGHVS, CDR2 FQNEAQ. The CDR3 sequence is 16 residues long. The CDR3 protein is CASSSRGQGINNEQFF. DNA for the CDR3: TGTGCCAGCAGCTCTAGAGGACAGGGAATCAACAATGAGCAGTTCTTC.